These T cell receptor beta chains were read from a single sample in a study of blood T cell repertoires in COVID-19. The assay was immunoSEQ multiplex PCR, and TCRdb's table has in-frame clones only and misses some. The repertoire has roughly 200,000 clones, about 87% of them found once; the top ten carry about 0.95%. Sequencing was performed on peripheral blood. The receptor source for this set is a woman aged 18-35 years who had recovered from COVID-19. Each CDR3 is given with its conserved first and last residue. The D gene is left open where the match is weak. Not every row has a clone size; where given, it reads once, few, many or a size class.

D gene	V gene	J gene	clone size	CDR3 DNA	CDR3 protein
-	TRBV6-5	TRBJ1-4	-	TGTGCCGTACGAGGGGAAAAACTGTTTTTT	CAVRGEKLFF
-	TRBV6-2/TRBV6-3	TRBJ1-1	-	TGTGCCAGCAGTTACTGGGGGGGTACTGAAGCTTTCTTT	CASSYWGGTEAFF
TRBD1	TRBV24-1	TRBJ1-2	-	TGTGCCACCAGTGATTCTCGGACAGGGGGCTTCAATGGCTACACCTTC	CATSDSRTGGFNGYTF
-	TRBV5-5	TRBJ2-7	-	TGTGCCAGCAGCTTGGTATTCCGCAGTAACTACGAGCAGTACTTC	CASSLVFRSNYEQYF
-	TRBV6-6	TRBJ1-4	-	TGTGCCAGCAGCCGATTAGAGGGGGTGGGGTTTGCAACTAATGAAAAACTGTTTTTT	CASSRLEGVGFATNEKLFF
-	TRBV5-6	TRBJ2-7	-	TGTGCCAGCAGCTACGGGGGGCGGGGCCTAAGCTCCTACGAGCAGTACTTC	CASSYGGRGLSSYEQYF
-	TRBV2	TRBJ2-1	-	TGTGCCAGCAGGGCCGACAACGATGAGCAGTTCTTC	CASRADNDEQFF
-	TRBV19	TRBJ1-2	few	TGTGCCAGCCAATCCCCGGGCCCGGGAGGCTACACCTTC	CASQSPGPGGYTF
-	TRBV13	TRBJ1-2	-	TGTGCCAGCAGCTTAGGAGACAGTCCTGCCTATGGCTACACCTTC	CASSLGDSPAYGYTF
-	TRBV10-3	TRBJ1-5	-	TGTGCCTCGGCTGACAGGTCCCTATATAGCAATCAGCCCCAGCATTTT	CASADRSLYSNQPQHF
-	TRBV6-5	TRBJ1-2	-	TGTGCCAGCAGTCCCGGTTACGTCCTATACACCTTC	CASSPGYVLYTF
TRBD1	TRBV4-3	TRBJ2-7	few	TGCGCCAGCAGCCCTGGACAGGGGGCATACGAGCAGTACTTC	CASSPGQGAYEQYF
-	TRBV7-8	TRBJ1-1	-	TGTGCCAGCAGCCCGAAACGGGGGATCAACACTGAAGCTTTCTTT	CASSPKRGINTEAFF
TRBD1	TRBV5-8	TRBJ1-5	few	TGTGCCAGCAGCCCCGGACAGGCTAATCAGCCCCAGCATTTT	CASSPGQANQPQHF
TRBD2	TRBV5-1	TRBJ2-5	-	TGCGCCAGCAGCTTCCCGGGGGGGGAGACCCAGTACTTC	CASSFPGGETQYF
-	TRBV9	TRBJ2-3	-	TGTGCCAGCAGCGTAGAGGCAGGTTTAACAGATACGCAGTATTTT	CASSVEAGLTDTQYF
-	TRBV6-1	TRBJ2-5	-	TGTGCCAGCAGTCGCGGGACTTTAGAGACCCAGTACTTC	CASSRGTLETQYF
TRBD1	TRBV5-1	TRBJ1-1	-	TGCGCCAGCAGCTTTACCGGGACAGGGGGCATTGAAGCTTTCTTT	CASSFTGTGGIEAFF
-	TRBV7-2	TRBJ1-3	-	TGTGCCAGCAGCTGGGACACCTCTGGAAACACCATATATTTT	CASSWDTSGNTIYF
TRBD2	TRBV19	TRBJ2-2	-	TGTGCCAGTAGGCCGACTAGCGAGGGCGGGGAGCTGTTTTTT	CASRPTSEGGELFF
-	TRBV10-3	TRBJ1-1	-	TGTGCCATCAGTGAACCCGACAGAGGCACTGAAGCTTTCTTT	CAISEPDRGTEAFF
-	TRBV7-3	TRBJ1-3	-	TGTGCCAGCAGCTTATATCCAGGGTCAGGAAACACCATATATTTT	CASSLYPGSGNTIYF
-	TRBV5-6	TRBJ1-1	-	TGTGCCAGCAGCTTGGGGGGCCTGAACACTGAAGCTTTCTTT	CASSLGGLNTEAFF
TRBD1	TRBV3-1/TRBV3-2	TRBJ1-2	-	TGTGCCAGCAGCAGGTCGGGACAGGGAGGAGTCGGCTACACCTTC	CASSRSGQGGVGYTF
-	TRBV9	TRBJ2-1	-	TGTGCCAGCAGCGCCCATCCTAGCGAGCAGTTCTTC	CASSAHPSEQFF
-	TRBV24-1	TRBJ1-1	few	TGTGCCACCTTTCCAAAGCACACTGAAGCTTTCTTT	CATFPKHTEAFF
-	TRBV9	TRBJ2-3	-	TGTGCCAGCAGCCGGACTGACGGTCGCACAGATACGCAGTATTTT	CASSRTDGRTDTQYF
TRBD2	TRBV5-1	TRBJ2-1	-	TGCGCCAGCAGCTTCAGGGGGCCCGATCCTAGCGGGAGGGCGGGTGAGCAGTTCTTC	CASSFRGPDPSGRAGEQFF
TRBD2	TRBV5-1	TRBJ2-3	-	TGCGCCAGCTTTATAGCGGGGAAGAGAGATACGCAGTATTTT	CASFIAGKRDTQYF
TRBD2	TRBV7-2	TRBJ2-7	-	TGTGCCAGCAGCTTGGGACTAGCGGGCCCGTACGAGCAGTACTTC	CASSLGLAGPYEQYF
-	TRBV4-1	TRBJ1-2	few	TGCGCCAGCAGCCTCGCATCGGGGACTAACTATGGCTACACCTTC	CASSLASGTNYGYTF
-	TRBV4-1	TRBJ2-3	few	TGCGCCAGCAGCCAAGATGGCAGGGCTAGCACAGATACGCAGTATTTT	CASSQDGRASTDTQYF
-	TRBV7-2	TRBJ1-6	-	TGTGCCAGCAGCCCCACCGGGGTCCATAATTCACCCCTCCACTTT	CASSPTGVHNSPLHF
-	TRBV11-1	TRBJ2-1	-	TGTGCCAGCAGCTTACTACAGAACTACAATGAGCAGTTCTTC	CASSLLQNYNEQFF
TRBD1	TRBV27	TRBJ1-2	once	TGTGCCAGCAGTTTACTAACAGGGGGCGACTATGGCTACACCTTC	CASSLLTGGDYGYTF
TRBD1	TRBV9	TRBJ2-7	-	TGTGCCAGCAGCTCGGGGGACAGGGATTACGAGCAGTACTTC	CASSSGDRDYEQYF
TRBD1	TRBV7-2	TRBJ1-6	-	TGTGCCAGCAGCCGGACAGGGGGCAGTAATTCACCCCTCCACTTT	CASSRTGGSNSPLHF
-	TRBV6-4	TRBJ1-1	few	TGTGCCAGCAGTCCCAGCGCAAATGTTGAAGCTTTCTTT	CASSPSANVEAFF
-	TRBV6-5	TRBJ2-2	-	TGTGCCAGCCGAATTTGGGGGGAGGCCGGGGAGCTGTTTTTT	CASRIWGEAGELFF
-	TRBV10-3	TRBJ1-2	-	TGTGCCATCAGTGAGTCTGAGAACTATGGCTACACCTTC	CAISESENYGYTF
-	TRBV5-1	TRBJ2-3	-	TGCGCCAGCAGCTTGCTAGTTCCGGGGTCTAACACAGATACGCAGTATTTT	CASSLLVPGSNTDTQYF
-	TRBV7-9	TRBJ1-2	-	TGTGCCAGCAGCCCCACGGGGGAGTACTATGGCTACACCTTC	CASSPTGEYYGYTF
TRBD1	TRBV7-9	TRBJ1-2	once	TGTGCCAGCAGTGCCGGGACAGGGGTTTATGGCTACACCTTC	CASSAGTGVYGYTF
-	TRBV4-3	TRBJ2-1	-	TGCGCCAGCAGCCAAGGACGTAGCTATGAGCAGTTCTTC	CASSQGRSYEQFF
-	TRBV7-8	TRBJ2-3	-	TGTGCCAGCAGCTTAGCGACTTTCCCAGATACGCAGTATTTT	CASSLATFPDTQYF
TRBD2	TRBV3-1/TRBV3-2	TRBJ2-3	-	TGTGCCAGCAGCCAGTCCATAGCGGGGAACACAGATACGCAGTATTTT	CASSQSIAGNTDTQYF
TRBD1	TRBV14	TRBJ1-1	-	TGTGCCAGCAGCTCGACAGGGAGGCAGCGGGCTTTCTTT	CASSSTGRQRAFF
-	TRBV12-2	TRBJ2-3	-	TGTGCAAGTCGCTTAGAGGCGCGGGGGGTGCCGTATTTT	CASRLEARGVPYF
TRBD1	TRBV18	TRBJ1-2	once	TGTGCCAGCTCACCACCTTTTTTGGCAGGGGGAGGTGGCTACACCTTC	CASSPPFLAGGGGYTF
TRBD2	TRBV11-2	TRBJ2-7	-	TGTGCCAGCAGCCGGGGACTAGACGACTACGAGCAGTACTTC	CASSRGLDDYEQYF
-	TRBV27	TRBJ2-5	-	TGTGCCAGCAGTCAGGATCTTTCCCCCCAAGAGACCCAGTACTTC	CASSQDLSPQETQYF
TRBD2	TRBV3-1/TRBV3-2	TRBJ2-1	-	TGTGCCAGCAGCCAACGGGGGGGGTCTGGGTACAATGAGCAGTTCTTC	CASSQRGGSGYNEQFF
TRBD1	TRBV24-1	TRBJ2-5	-	TGTGCCACCAGTGATTTCCGGGACAGGGCCCAGACCCAGTACTTC	CATSDFRDRAQTQYF
-	TRBV4-1	TRBJ1-2	-	TGCGCCAGCAGCCAAGATAGCAGACCCGAGTTTGGAGGCTACACCTTC	CASSQDSRPEFGGYTF
-	TRBV25-1	TRBJ1-5	-	TGTGCCAGCAGTGCTCCCCTAGAAAAGGATCAGCCCCAGCATTTT	CASSAPLEKDQPQHF